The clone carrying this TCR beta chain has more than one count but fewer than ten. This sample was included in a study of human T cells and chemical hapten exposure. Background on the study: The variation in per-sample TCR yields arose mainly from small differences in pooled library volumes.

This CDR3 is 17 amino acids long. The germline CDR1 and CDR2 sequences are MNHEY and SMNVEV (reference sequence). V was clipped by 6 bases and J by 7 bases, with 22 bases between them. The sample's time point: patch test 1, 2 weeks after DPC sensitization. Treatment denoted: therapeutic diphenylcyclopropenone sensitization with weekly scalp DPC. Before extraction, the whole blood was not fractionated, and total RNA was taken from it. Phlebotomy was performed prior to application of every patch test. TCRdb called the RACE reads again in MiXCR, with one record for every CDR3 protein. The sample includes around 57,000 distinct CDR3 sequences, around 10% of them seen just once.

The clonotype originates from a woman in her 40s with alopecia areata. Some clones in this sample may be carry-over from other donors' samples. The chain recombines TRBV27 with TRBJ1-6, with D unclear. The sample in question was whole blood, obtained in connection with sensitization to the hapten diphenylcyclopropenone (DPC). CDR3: CASSSTLTYPPNSPLHF. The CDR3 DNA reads TGTGCCAGCAGCTCTACCCTCACATATCCCCCAAATTCACCCCTCCACTTT.